This T cell receptor beta chain was observed in a study of blood T cells in healthy people across ages. The CDR3 sequence is 14 residues long. CDR1 is ENHRY, CDR2 SYGVKD, per germline. J lost 0 bases, V lost 6 bases, and 5 bases had no gene match. Concerning this clonotype itself: A much larger clone lies a single base off, so this may be a read error.

Then a second PCR, running about 6 to 11 cycles, was carried out with a sample-barcoded 5' primer and a J-beta primer mix. TCRdb re-called the 5' RACE reads with MiXCR, one entry per CDR3 protein. The sample consists of roughly 1.6 million distinct CDR3 sequences, roughly a third of them appearing once. The clonotype originates from a woman aged 25 to 39 in good health. Specimen: blood. The chain uses TRBV10-3 and TRBJ2-7; 7 nucleotides match TRBD2. CDR3 bases: TGTGCCATCAGGGATGGCGGGAGCTCCTACGAGCAGTACTTC. Translating gives CAIRDGGSSYEQYF.